This entry lists 16 T cell receptor beta chains sequenced from one sample in a study of cytomegalovirus exposure and HLA in healthy donors. Amplification used 60 Vbeta primers and 13 Jbeta primers. Using immunoSEQ multiplex PCR, the repertoire was profiled, and TCRdb retains in-frame clones only, with some absent. The sample has approximately 200,000 clones; 80% to 85% are singletons. Sequencing was done on a sample of PBMCs. The source of these receptors is a woman aged 18-29 years in good health and CMV-seropositive.

CDR3 in amino acids: CASSLTGGGQPQHF. CDR3 nucleotides: TGTGCCAGCAGCTTGACAGGGGGCGGTCAGCCCCAGCATTTT. The rearrangement links TRBV5-6 to TRBJ1-5; 9 bases fit TRBD1. The V and J ends lost 1 base and 6 bases, in that order; junction bases with no gene match: 2. The CDR3 is 14 amino acids. Germline lookup yields CDR1 SGHDT and CDR2 YYEEEE.

The genes are TRBV14 and TRBJ2-2; 9 bases align to TRBD1. The CDR3 extends over 13 amino acids. Germline values: CDR1 SGHDN, CDR2 FVKESK. With V trimmed by 5 bases and J by 6 bases, 1 base remained unmatched. The CDR3 here is CASSRQGAGELFF. The CDR3 nucleotides are TGTGCCAGCAGCAGACAGGGGGCCGGGGAGCTGTTTTTT.

The rearrangement links TRBV18 to TRBJ1-4, with 9 bases identical to TRBD1. V was clipped by 5 bases and J by 8 bases; unmatched bases: 9. Looked up from germline, CDR1 is KGHSH and CDR2 is LQKENI. This CDR3 is 15 amino acids long. CDR3 nucleotides: TGTGCCAGCTCAGAGATACAGGGGGCCCAAGAAAAACTGTTTTTT. It specifies CASSEIQGAQEKLFF.

The chain is built from TRBV7-6 and TRBJ2-3; perhaps TRBD1 as D (6 bases). The CDR3 covers 16 residues. Germline values: CDR1 SGHVS, CDR2 FNYEAQ. V gave up 5 bases and J gave up 1 base, with 16 bases separating them. The CDR3 DNA is TGTGCCAGCAGCGCCCCCCTGGGGGCGGGCACAGATACGCAGTATTTT. Its translation is CASSAPLGAGTDTQYF.

CDR3 sequence: CASSALGQGDYTF. The CDR3 DNA sequence: TGCGCCAGCAGCGCACTGGGACAGGGAGACTACACCTTC. The V call is TRBV5-1, the J call TRBJ1-2; TRBD1 matches at 9 bases. The V and J ends lost 4 bases and 10 bases, in that order; junction bases with no gene match: 8. Germline V gene sequence: CDR1 SGHRS, CDR2 YFSETQ. This CDR3 has 13 amino acids.

The chain joins TRBV7-9 to TRBJ1-2; D is possibly TRBD1 (5 bases). Germline V gene sequence: CDR1 SEHNR, CDR2 FQNEAQ (reference sequence). There are 14 residues in the CDR3. Trimming removed 5 bases at V and 7 bases at J, with 17 bases between. The CDR3 DNA reads as TGTGCCAGCAGCCTAACAAGCCCCGGGGGTGGCTACACCTTC. It is translated as CASSLTSPGGGYTF.

The rearrangement uses TRBV11-2 and TRBJ1-2, with D tentatively TRBD1 (5 bases). This CDR3 spans 14 amino acids. V was clipped by 3 bases and J by 5 bases, with 13 bases between them. Germline CDR1 and CDR2: SGHAT and FQNNGV. CDR3: CASSFAGGEYGYTF. Here the CDR3 DNA reads TGTGCCAGCAGCTTTGCGGGGGGGGAGTATGGCTACACCTTC.

The chain combines TRBV5-1 with TRBJ2-7, with 8 bases identical to TRBD2. CDR1 SGHRS and CDR2 YFSETQ come from the germline V gene. The CDR3 runs to 14 residues. V was pared by 1 base and J by 3 bases, with 3 bases of the junction left unmatched. In DNA, the CDR3 is TGCGCCAGCAGCTTGAGCGGGGGAGGCTACGAGCAGTACTTC. Translation: CASSLSGGGYEQYF.

The V gene is TRBV29-1, the J gene TRBJ2-7; D perhaps matches TRBD2 (6 bases). Germline loops: CDR1 SQVTM, CDR2 ANQGSEA. The CDR3 has 15 residues. With 6 bases removed from V and 3 bases from J, the gap between germline ends came to 21 bases. CDR3 DNA sequence: TGCAGCGTCCCCCCGTTTGCCGGGACTGTCTACGAGCAGTACTTC. This translates into CSVPPFAGTVYEQYF.

The gene calls are TRBV14 and TRBJ2-1; D is unclear. The CDR3 contains 15 residues. Germline lookup yields CDR1 SGHDN and CDR2 FVKESK. V was trimmed by 1 base and J by 0 bases, leaving 7 bases between them. The CDR3 region is CASSQALISYNEQFF. The CDR3 coding sequence is TGTGCCAGCAGCCAAGCCCTAATCTCCTACAATGAGCAGTTCTTC.

The rearrangement uses TRBV6-1 and TRBJ2-5, with D possibly TRBD2 on 7 matching bases. The CDR3 has 11 residues. Germline assignment: CDR1 MNHNS and CDR2 SASEGT. V dropped 11 bases and J dropped 7 bases, with 14 bases sitting between them. DNA for the CDR3: TGTGCCGGCCGCGGGGGCGGGACCCAGTACTTC. It specifies CAGRGGGTQYF.

In its sample, this clone was seen a few times. This sample includes further DNA sequences coding for the same CDR3. V is TRBV6-1 and J is TRBJ2-3; tentatively, D is TRBD2 (7 bases). Between the trimmed V and J ends, which lost 6 bases and 0 bases, there was a span of 10 bases. The CDR3 has 14 amino acids. Looked up from germline, CDR1 is MNHNS and CDR2 is SASEGT. The CDR3: CASRGGPSTDTQYF. For the CDR3, the DNA is TGTGCCAGCAGGGGGGGGCCGAGCACAGATACGCAGTATTTT.

The V and J genes are TRBV27 and TRBJ1-3; TRBD1 is a possible D gene (6 bases). The germline V gene encodes CDR1 MNHEY and CDR2 SMNVEV (reference sequence). Trimming shortened V by 5 bases and J by 0 bases, and 11 bases separated the two germline ends. This CDR3 spans 15 amino acids. The CDR3 sequence: CASSLQGVSGNTIYF. CDR3 bases: TGTGCCAGCAGTCTACAGGGAGTCTCTGGAAACACCATATATTTT.

With respect to this clone: Relative to the germline gene, one junction end is altered; a read error may explain this. The V gene is TRBV7-3, the J gene TRBJ2-4; TRBD1 might be the D (5 bases). Germline V CDR1 and CDR2: SGHTA, FQGTGA. There are 14 residues in the CDR3. CDR3 bases: TGTGCCAGCAGCCCAAGGGGCCAGGCAAACAGTCAGTACTTC. Residues: CASSPRGQANSQYF. Full variable domain (rest looked up from reference TRBV7-3 and TRBJ2-4): GAGVSQTPSNKVTEKGKYVELRCDPISGHTALYWYRQSLGQGPEFLIYFQGTGAADDSGLPNDRFFAVRPEGSVSTLKIQRTERGDSAVYLCASSPRGQANSQYFGAGTRLSVL.

This clone occurred a few times. This chain joins TRBV7-9 and TRBJ2-1, with 9 nucleotides matching TRBD2. The length of the CDR3 is 16 residues. Germline V gene sequence: CDR1 SEHNR, CDR2 FQNEAQ (reference sequence). After removal of 1 base from V and 6 bases from J, the junction contained 7 bases not matched to a gene. The CDR3 coding sequence is TGTGCCAGCAGCTTAGTCTTAGCGGGGGATGTCAATGAGCAGTTCTTC. Amino acids: CASSLVLAGDVNEQFF.

This chain connects TRBV2 to TRBJ1-1; no definite D call. Germline V gives CDR1 SNHLY, CDR2 FYNNEI. The CDR3 is 13 residues long. Trimming took 8 bases from V and 3 from J, leaving 13 bases between them. The CDR3 reads CASELGRDTEAFF. The CDR3 bases are TGTGCCAGCGAGCTGGGGAGGGACACTGAAGCTTTCTTT.